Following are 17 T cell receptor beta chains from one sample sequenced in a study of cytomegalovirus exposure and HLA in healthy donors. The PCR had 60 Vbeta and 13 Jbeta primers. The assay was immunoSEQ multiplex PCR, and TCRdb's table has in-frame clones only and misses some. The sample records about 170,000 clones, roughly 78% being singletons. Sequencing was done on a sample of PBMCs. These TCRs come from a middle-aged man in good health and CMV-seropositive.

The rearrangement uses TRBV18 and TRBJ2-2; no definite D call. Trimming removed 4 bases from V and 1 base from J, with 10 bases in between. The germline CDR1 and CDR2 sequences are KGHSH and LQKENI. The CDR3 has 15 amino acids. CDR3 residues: CASSRQQMNTGELFF. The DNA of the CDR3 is TGTGCCAGCTCACGGCAACAGATGAACACCGGGGAGCTGTTTTTT.

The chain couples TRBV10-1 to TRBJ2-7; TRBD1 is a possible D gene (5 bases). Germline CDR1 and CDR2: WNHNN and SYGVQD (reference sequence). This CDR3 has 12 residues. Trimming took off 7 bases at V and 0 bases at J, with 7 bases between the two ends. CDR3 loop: CASKTASYEQYF. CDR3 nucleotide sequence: TGCGCCAGCAAGACAGCCTCCTACGAGCAGTACTTC.

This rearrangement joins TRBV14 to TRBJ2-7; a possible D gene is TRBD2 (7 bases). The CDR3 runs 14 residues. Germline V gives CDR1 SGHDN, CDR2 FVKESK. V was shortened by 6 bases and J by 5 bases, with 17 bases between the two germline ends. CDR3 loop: CASSRFAGANEQYF. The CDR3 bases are TGTGCCAGCAGTAGGTTTGCGGGGGCTAACGAGCAGTACTTC.

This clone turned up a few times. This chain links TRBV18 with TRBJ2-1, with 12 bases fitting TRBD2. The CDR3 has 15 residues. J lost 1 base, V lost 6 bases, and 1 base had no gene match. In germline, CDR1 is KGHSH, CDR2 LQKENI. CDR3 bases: TGTGCCAGCTCCGGACTAGCGGGGTCCTACAATGAGCAGTTCTTC. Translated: CASSGLAGSYNEQFF.

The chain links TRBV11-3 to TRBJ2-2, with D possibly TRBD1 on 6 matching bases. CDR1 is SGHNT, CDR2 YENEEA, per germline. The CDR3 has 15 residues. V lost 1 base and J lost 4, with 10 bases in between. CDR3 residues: CASSLVPGATGELFF. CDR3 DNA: TGTGCCAGCAGCTTAGTACCAGGGGCCACCGGGGAGCTGTTTTTT.

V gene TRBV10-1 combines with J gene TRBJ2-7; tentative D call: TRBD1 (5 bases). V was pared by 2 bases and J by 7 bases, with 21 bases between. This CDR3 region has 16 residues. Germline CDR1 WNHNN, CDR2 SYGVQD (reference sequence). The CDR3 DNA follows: TGCGCCAGCAGTGAGCAGGGCTTACTTCCTTCGAGGGAGCAGTACTTC. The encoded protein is CASSEQGLLPSREQYF.

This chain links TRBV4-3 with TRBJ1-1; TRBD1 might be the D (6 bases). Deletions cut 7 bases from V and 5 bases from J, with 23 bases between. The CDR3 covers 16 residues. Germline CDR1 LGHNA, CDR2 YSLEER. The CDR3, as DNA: TGCGCCAGCACCCTAGGGGGTCGGGGATTGAGAACTGAAGCTTTCTTT. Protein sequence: CASTLGGRGLRTEAFF.

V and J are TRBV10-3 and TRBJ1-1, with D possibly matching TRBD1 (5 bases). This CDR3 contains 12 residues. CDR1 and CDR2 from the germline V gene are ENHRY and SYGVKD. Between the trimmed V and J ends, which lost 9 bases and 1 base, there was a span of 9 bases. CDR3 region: CAIQETNTEAFF. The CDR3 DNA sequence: TGTGCCATACAGGAGACGAACACTGAAGCTTTCTTT.

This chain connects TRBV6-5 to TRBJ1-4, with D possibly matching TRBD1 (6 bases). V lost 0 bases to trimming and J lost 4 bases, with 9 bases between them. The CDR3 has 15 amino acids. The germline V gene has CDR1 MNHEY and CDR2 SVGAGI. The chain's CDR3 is CASSYSIRGNEKLFF. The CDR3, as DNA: TGTGCCAGCAGTTACTCGATCAGGGGTAATGAAAAACTGTTTTTT.

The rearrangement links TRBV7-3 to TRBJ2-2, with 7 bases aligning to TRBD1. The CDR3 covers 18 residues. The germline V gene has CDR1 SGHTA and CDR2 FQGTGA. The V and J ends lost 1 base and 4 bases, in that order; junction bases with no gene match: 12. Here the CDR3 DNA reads TGTGCCAGCAGCTTAAGAACCCGGTCAGGGGGAGTCACCGGGGAGCTGTTTTTT. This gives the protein CASSLRTRSGGVTGELFF.

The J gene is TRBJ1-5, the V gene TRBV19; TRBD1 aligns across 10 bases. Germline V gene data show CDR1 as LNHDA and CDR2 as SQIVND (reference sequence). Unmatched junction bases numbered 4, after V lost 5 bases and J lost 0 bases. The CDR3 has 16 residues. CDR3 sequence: CASSYRDRGSNQPQHF. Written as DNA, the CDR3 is TGTGCCAGTAGTTACCGGGACAGGGGTAGCAATCAGCCCCAGCATTTT.

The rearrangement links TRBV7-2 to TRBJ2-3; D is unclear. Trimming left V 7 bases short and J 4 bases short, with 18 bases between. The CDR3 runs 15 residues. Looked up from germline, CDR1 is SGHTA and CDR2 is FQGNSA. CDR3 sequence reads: CASTSLIRLPDTQYF. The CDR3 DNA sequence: TGTGCCAGCACCTCGCTTATCCGGTTGCCAGATACGCAGTATTTT.

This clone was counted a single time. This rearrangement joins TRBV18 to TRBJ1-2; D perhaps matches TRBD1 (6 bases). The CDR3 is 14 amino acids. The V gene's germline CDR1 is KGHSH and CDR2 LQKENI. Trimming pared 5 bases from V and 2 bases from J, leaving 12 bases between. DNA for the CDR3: TGTGCCAGCTCATCTTCAGGGGTGAACTATGGCTACACCTTC. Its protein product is CASSSSGVNYGYTF.

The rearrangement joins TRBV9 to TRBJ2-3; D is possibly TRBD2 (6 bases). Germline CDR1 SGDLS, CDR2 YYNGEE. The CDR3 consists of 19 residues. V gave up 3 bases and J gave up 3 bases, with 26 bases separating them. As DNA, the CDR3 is TGTGCCAGCAGCGCGCCGCCGTGCGGGAAGTGCGCATCGACAGATACGCAGTATTTT. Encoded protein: CASSAPPCGKCASTDTQYF.

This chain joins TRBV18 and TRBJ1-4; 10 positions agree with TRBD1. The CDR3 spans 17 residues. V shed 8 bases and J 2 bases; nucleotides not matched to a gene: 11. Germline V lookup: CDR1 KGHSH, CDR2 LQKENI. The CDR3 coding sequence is TGTGCCAGCCTCGGGACAGGGGAGGGCTCGACTAATGAAAAACTGTTTTTT. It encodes CASLGTGEGSTNEKLFF.

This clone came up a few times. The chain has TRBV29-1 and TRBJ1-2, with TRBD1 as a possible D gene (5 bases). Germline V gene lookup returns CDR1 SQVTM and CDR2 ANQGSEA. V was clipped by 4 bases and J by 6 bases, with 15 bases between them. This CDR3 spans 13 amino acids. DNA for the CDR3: TGCAGCGTTGCCCTCCCTGGGGGGGATGGCTACACCTTC. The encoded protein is CSVALPGGDGYTF.

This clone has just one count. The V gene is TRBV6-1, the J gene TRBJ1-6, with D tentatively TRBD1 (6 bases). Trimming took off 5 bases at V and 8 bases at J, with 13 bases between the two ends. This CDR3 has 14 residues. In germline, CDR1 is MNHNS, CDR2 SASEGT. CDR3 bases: TGTGCCAGCAGTTCAGGACAGTCATATTCACCCCTCCACTTT. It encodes CASSSGQSYSPLHF.